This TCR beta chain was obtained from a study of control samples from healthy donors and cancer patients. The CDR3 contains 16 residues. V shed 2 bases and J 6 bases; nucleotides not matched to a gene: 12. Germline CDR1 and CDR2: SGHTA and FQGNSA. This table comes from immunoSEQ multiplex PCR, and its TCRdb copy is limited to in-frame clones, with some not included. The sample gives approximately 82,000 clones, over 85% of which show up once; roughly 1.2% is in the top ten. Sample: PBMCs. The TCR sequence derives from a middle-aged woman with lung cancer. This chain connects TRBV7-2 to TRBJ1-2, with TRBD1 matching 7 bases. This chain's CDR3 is CASSLWGVEGAHGYTF. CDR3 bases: TGTGCCAGCAGCTTATGGGGGGTTGAGGGGGCGCATGGCTACACCTTC. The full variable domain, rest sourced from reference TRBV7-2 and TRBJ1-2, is GAGVSQSPSNKVTEKGKDVELRCDPISGHTALYWYRQSLGQGLEFLIYFQGNSAPDKSGLPSDRFSAERTGGSVSTLTIQRTQQEDSAVYLCASSLWGVEGAHGYTFGSGTRLTVV.